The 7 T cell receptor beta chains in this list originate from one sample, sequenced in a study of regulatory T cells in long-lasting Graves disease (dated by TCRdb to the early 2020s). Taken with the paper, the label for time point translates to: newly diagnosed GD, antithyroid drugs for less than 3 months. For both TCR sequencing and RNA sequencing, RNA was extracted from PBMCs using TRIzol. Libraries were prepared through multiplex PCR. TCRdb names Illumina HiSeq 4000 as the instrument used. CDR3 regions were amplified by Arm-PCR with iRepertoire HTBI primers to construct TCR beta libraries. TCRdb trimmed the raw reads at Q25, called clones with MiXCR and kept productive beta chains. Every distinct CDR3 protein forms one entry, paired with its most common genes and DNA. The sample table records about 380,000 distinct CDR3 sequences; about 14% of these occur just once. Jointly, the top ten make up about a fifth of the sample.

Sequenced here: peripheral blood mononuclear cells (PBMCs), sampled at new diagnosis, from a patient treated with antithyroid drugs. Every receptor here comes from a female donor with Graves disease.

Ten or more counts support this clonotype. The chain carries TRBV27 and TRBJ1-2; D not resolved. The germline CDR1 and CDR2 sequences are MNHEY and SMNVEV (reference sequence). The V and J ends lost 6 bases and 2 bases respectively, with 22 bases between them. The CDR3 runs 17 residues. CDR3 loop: CASRMISSVAQNYGYTF. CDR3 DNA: TGTGCCAGCAGAATGATTTCCTCCGTGGCGCAAAACTATGGCTACACCTTC.

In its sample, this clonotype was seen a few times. The CDR3 is CASSEATGGDNQPQHF. The DNA of the CDR3 is TGTGCCAGCAGTGAGGCGACAGGGGGGGACAATCAGCCCCAGCATTTT. The rearrangement joins TRBV25-1 to TRBJ1-5, with 9 bases fitting TRBD1. The CDR3 is 16 residues long. With 3 bases clipped from V and 3 bases from J, the junction kept 6 bases outside the gene matches. CDR1 and CDR2 from the germline V gene are MGHDK and SYGVNS.

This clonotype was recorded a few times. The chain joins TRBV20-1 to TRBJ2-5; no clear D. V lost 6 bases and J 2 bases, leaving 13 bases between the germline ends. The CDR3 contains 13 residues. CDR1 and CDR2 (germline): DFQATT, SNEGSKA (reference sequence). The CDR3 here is CSAEVDGQETQYF. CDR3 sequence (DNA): TGCAGTGCCGAGGTGGACGGTCAAGAGACCCAGTACTTC.

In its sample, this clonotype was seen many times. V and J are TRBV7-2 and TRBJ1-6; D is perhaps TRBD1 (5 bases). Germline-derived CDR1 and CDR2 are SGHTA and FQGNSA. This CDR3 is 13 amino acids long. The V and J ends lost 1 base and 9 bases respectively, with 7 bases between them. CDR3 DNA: TGTGCCAGCAGCTTAGTGGGGGTTTCACCCCTCCACTTT. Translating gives CASSLVGVSPLHF.

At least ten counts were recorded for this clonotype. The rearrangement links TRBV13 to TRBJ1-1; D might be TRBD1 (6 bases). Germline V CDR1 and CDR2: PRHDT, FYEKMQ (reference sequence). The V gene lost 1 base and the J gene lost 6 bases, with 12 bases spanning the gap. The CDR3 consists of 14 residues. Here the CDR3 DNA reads TGTGCCAGCAGCTTAGTGGGGGCAGGGCCTGAAGCTTTCTTT. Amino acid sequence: CASSLVGAGPEAFF.

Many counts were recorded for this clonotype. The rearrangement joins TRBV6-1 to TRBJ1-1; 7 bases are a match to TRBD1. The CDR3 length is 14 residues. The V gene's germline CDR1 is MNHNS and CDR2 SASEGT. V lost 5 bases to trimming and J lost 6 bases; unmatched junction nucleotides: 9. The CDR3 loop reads CASSPDDRDAEAFF. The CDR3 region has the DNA TGTGCCAGCAGTCCTGATGACAGGGACGCTGAAGCTTTCTTT.

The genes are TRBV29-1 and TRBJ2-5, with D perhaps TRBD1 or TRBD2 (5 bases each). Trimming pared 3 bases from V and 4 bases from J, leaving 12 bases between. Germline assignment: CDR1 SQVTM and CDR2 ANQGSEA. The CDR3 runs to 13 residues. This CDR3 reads CSVEGRMAETQYF. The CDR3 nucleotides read TGCAGCGTTGAGGGACGGATGGCAGAGACCCAGTACTTC.